The 8 T cell receptor beta chains below come from one sample, sequenced in a study of T cells in Graves' hyperthyroidism and ophthalmopathy. RNA transcripts gave rise to amplified TCR beta CDR3 regions. The HTBI primer set drove a first-round RT-PCR of the TCR CDR3. Each CDR3 protein is one row after TCRdb ran MiXCR on the multiplex PCR reads. The sample holds roughly 640,000 distinct CDR3 sequences, roughly 16% seen once. The sample was blood. The source of these receptors is a middle-aged woman with Graves' ophthalmopathy.

This clonotype came up a few times. This chain links TRBV7-8 with TRBJ1-2; 10 bases map to TRBD1. There are 13 residues in the CDR3. The V and J ends lost 7 bases and 10 bases, in that order; junction bases with no gene match: 9. The germline V gene has CDR1 SGHVS and CDR2 FQNEAQ. The CDR3 loop is CASTPDRGRVYTF. The DNA of the CDR3 is TGTGCCAGCACACCTGACAGGGGGCGCGTCTACACCTTC.

V usage is TRBV7-9 and J usage is TRBJ2-1, with TRBD2 matching 7 bases. Germline lookup yields CDR1 SEHNR and CDR2 FQNEAQ (reference sequence). This CDR3 is built from 16 residues. V shed 1 base, J shed 2 bases, and the junction held 5 bases outside the gene matches. This CDR3 is CASSLVERGAYNEQFF. The CDR3 nucleotides are TGTGCCAGCAGCTTAGTGGAGCGGGGAGCCTACAATGAGCAGTTCTTC.

This clonotype was counted only a few times. The rearrangement uses TRBV28 and TRBJ1-2; TRBD1 might be the D (6 bases). This CDR3 spans 15 amino acids. V lost 1 base and J 2 bases, leaving 11 bases between the germline ends. Germline V CDR1 and CDR2: MDHEN, SYDVKM. The CDR3 sequence is CASSLYRGQNYGYTF. In nucleotides, the CDR3 is TGTGCCAGCAGTTTATATCGTGGACAGAACTATGGCTACACCTTC.

The V call is TRBV10-3, the J call TRBJ1-1; the D is unclear. The CDR3 spans 13 residues. Germline CDR1 is ENHRY and CDR2 is SYGVKD. Trimming removed 1 base at V and 0 bases at J, with 3 bases between. The CDR3 region is CAISELLNTEAFF. CDR3 nucleotide sequence: TGTGCCATCAGTGAGTTGTTGAACACTGAAGCTTTCTTT.

This clonotype occurred a few times. The rearrangement uses TRBV20-1 and TRBJ2-7, with 8 bases fitting TRBD2. The CDR3 runs to 14 residues. The germline V gene encodes CDR1 DFQATT and CDR2 SNEGSKA (reference sequence). After removal of 1 base from V and 4 bases from J, the junction contained 6 bases not matched to a gene. The CDR3 loop is CSARGGAGVYEQYF. As DNA, the CDR3 is TGCAGTGCTAGAGGCGGAGCGGGAGTTTACGAGCAGTACTTC.

This clonotype was recorded once. The CDR3 DNA follows: TGTGCCAGTGAGGACAGAGTCAGCACAGATACGCAGTATTTT. Residues: CASEDRVSTDTQYF. The rearrangement links TRBV19 to TRBJ2-3; weak D call: TRBD1 (6 bases). Germline V lookup: CDR1 LNHDA, CDR2 SQIVND (reference sequence). This CDR3 is built from 14 residues. Trimming took 8 bases from V and 0 from J, leaving 12 bases between them.

V is TRBV5-8 and J is TRBJ1-4, with 10 bases aligning to TRBD1. This CDR3 is built from 15 residues. CDR1 and CDR2 from the germline V gene are SGHTS and YDEGEE. The V gene end was trimmed by 3 bases and the J gene end by 5 bases; junction bases not matched to a gene: 4. The DNA of the CDR3 is TGTGCCAGCAGCTCGGGACAGGGGTTGAATGAAAAACTGTTTTTT. Its translation: CASSSGQGLNEKLFF.

This clonotype occurred many times. This chain uses TRBV28 with TRBJ2-7; 9 bases are a match to TRBD2. Germline trimming cut 6 bases from V and 6 bases from J; bases unmatched to any gene: 9. Germline V gene sequence: CDR1 MDHEN, CDR2 SYDVKM. The CDR3 is 14 residues long. The DNA of the CDR3 is TGTGCCAGCAGGACTGGGGTAGCGGGAGCCGAGCAGTACTTC. This encodes CASRTGVAGAEQYF. The entire variable domain, with the rest obtained from reference TRBV28 and TRBJ2-7, is as follows: DVKVTQSSRYLVKRTGEKVFLECVQDMDHENMFWYRQDPGLGLRLIYFSYDVKMKEKGDIPEGYSVSREKKERFSLILESASTNQTSMYLCASRTGVAGAEQYFGPGTRLTVT.